This T cell receptor (beta chain) was observed in a study of blood T cell repertoires in COVID-19. Study summary: Samples representing acute and convalescent COVID-19 were sourced from the United States, Italy and Spain.

Sequencing used immunoSEQ multiplex PCR; TCRdb keeps in-frame clones, though not all of them. The sample lists more than 200,000 clones; approximately 86% were seen once. The CDR3 extends over 12 amino acids. V was trimmed by 6 bases and J by 6 bases, leaving 9 bases between them. The V call is TRBV12-3 or TRBV12-4, the J call TRBJ1-3; no firm D call. The source material was peripheral blood. The receptor was derived from a man younger than 40 with active or convalescent COVID-19. The CDR3 DNA is TGTGCCAGCAGATCGGGATCAAACACCATATATTTT. This sequence encodes CASRSGSNTIYF.